These 20 T cell receptor beta chains originate from one sample sequenced in a study of a mutant IDH1 vaccine in newly diagnosed glioma. Here immunoSEQ multiplex PCR was the method, and the copy in TCRdb shows in-frame clones only, minus some. The sample holds about 68,000 clones, less than 85% seen once. Noted time point: baseline, week 1 (first vaccination visit). Treatment given: pre-vaccination baseline after standard-of-care therapy. The sequencing used PBMCs, collected from a glioma patient treated with radiotherapy, temozolomide or both. The receptors derive from a man in his forties or fifties with glioma.

This clone was detected only a few times. The rearrangement uses TRBV9 and TRBJ1-6; perhaps TRBD1 as D (5 bases). The CDR3 spans 16 residues. Between the trimmed V and J ends, which lost 4 bases and 10 bases, there was a span of 21 bases. The germline V gene has CDR1 SGDLS and CDR2 YYNGEE. CDR3 bases: TGTGCCAGCAGCCCTGGATGGGGCAGGGCTAGCTCACCCCTCCACTTT. Translation: CASSPGWGRASSPLHF.

The chain has TRBV7-9 and TRBJ1-2, with D hard to call. The CDR3 contains 14 residues. CDR1 and CDR2 from the germline V gene are SEHNR and FQNEAQ (reference sequence). Trimming removed 5 bases at V and 6 bases at J, with 16 bases between. CDR3: CASSPTPHIHGYTF. The CDR3 region has the DNA TGTGCCAGCAGCCCAACCCCTCACATCCATGGCTACACCTTC.

This chain links TRBV29-1 with TRBJ1-1; D gene ambiguous. This CDR3 has 14 amino acids. With 4 bases removed from V and 3 bases from J, the gap between germline ends came to 15 bases. Looked up from germline, CDR1 is SQVTM and CDR2 is ANQGSEA. The CDR3 DNA reads as TGCAGCGTTGTATGGGCTCTGGGAGACACTGAAGCTTTCTTT. Translated, it gives CSVVWALGDTEAFF.

This chain uses TRBV6-1 with TRBJ2-7, with D possibly being TRBD1 or TRBD2 (7 bases each). The CDR3 consists of 13 residues. Trimming took off 8 bases at V and 3 bases at J, with 14 bases between the two ends. The germline CDR1 and CDR2 sequences are MNHNS and SASEGT. The CDR3 region has the DNA TGTGCCAGCGGGAGGGGGCCTTTCTACGAGCAGTACTTC. The encoded protein is CASGRGPFYEQYF.

This chain links TRBV6-6 with TRBJ2-3; 14 positions match TRBD2. J lost 6 bases, V lost 6 bases, and 5 bases had no gene match. Germline V CDR1 and CDR2: MNHNY, SVGAGI (reference sequence). CDR3 length: 15 residues. CDR3 nucleotide sequence: TGTGCCAGCAGCCCCAGGACTAGCGGGGGGGATACGCAGTATTTT. It yields the protein CASSPRTSGGDTQYF.

V gene TRBV7-9 combines with J gene TRBJ1-2, with D possibly matching TRBD1 (6 bases). V was cut by 5 bases and J by 5 bases, with 12 bases left in between. Germline V CDR1 and CDR2: SEHNR, FQNEAQ (reference sequence). The CDR3 spans 13 residues. CDR3 nucleotides: TGTGCCAGCAGCACACAGGGATGGTATGGCTACACCTTC. It codes for CASSTQGWYGYTF.

The J gene is TRBJ2-3, the V gene TRBV19; perhaps D is TRBD1 or TRBD2 (5 bases each). CDR3 size: 13 residues. Between the trimmed V and J ends, which lost 7 bases and 6 bases, there was a span of 14 bases. From germline, CDR1 is LNHDA and CDR2 SQIVND (reference sequence). The CDR3: CASTIQGEDTQYF. As DNA, the CDR3 is TGTGCCAGTACCATACAAGGGGAGGATACGCAGTATTTT.

As for this clone: Other DNA sequences within the sample encode an identical CDR3. The rearrangement uses TRBV30 and TRBJ1-1; D is uncertain. The germline V and J ends were trimmed by 2 bases and 5 bases, with 6 bases remaining between them. This CDR3 is 11 amino acids long. From germline, CDR1 is GTSNPN and CDR2 SVGIG (reference sequence). The CDR3 spells CAWSRKTEAFF. The CDR3 region has the DNA TGTGCCTGGAGTAGGAAAACTGAAGCTTTCTTT.

The chain recombines TRBV7-4 with TRBJ2-7; possibly TRBD1 or TRBD2 for D (5 bases each). Germline CDR1 SGHVT, CDR2 SQSDAQ. This CDR3 is built from 14 residues. The V and J ends lost 5 bases and 3 bases respectively, with 14 bases between them. The CDR3 nucleotides read TGTGCCAGCAGCCCCCCCCGGGGCAGCTACGAGCAGTACTTC. This codes for CASSPPRGSYEQYF. Using reference TRBV7-4 and TRBJ2-7 for the parts outside the CDR3, the full variable domain is GAGVSQSPRYKVAKRGRDVALRCDSISGHVTLYWYRQTLGQGSEVLTYSQSDAQRDKSGRPSGRFSAERPERSVSTLKIQRTEQGDSAVYLCASSPPRGSYEQYFGPGTRLTVT.

Only a few counts were recorded for this clone. The chain has TRBV20-1 and TRBJ1-1; tentatively, D is TRBD1 (5 bases). This CDR3 has 11 amino acids. Germline CDR1 DFQATT, CDR2 SNEGSKA (reference sequence). The CDR3 loop is CSATANTEAFF. CDR3 bases: TGCAGCGCGACAGCGAACACTGAAGCTTTCTTT.

The chain combines TRBV5-1 with TRBJ1-1; 7 nucleotides align to TRBD1. Germline V CDR1 and CDR2: SGHRS, YFSETQ. V lost 4 bases and J lost 3; bases outside the gene matches: 6. The CDR3 has 14 residues. In DNA, the CDR3 is TGCGCCAGCAGCCCAGGGGACAGCCACACTGAAGCTTTCTTT. Protein product: CASSPGDSHTEAFF.

This chain uses TRBV25-1 with TRBJ2-2, with D perhaps given as TRBD1 or TRBD2 (5 bases each). CDR3 size: 15 residues. Trimming removed 2 bases from V and 7 bases from J, with 14 bases in between. CDR1 and CDR2 (germline): MGHDK, SYGVNS. The CDR3 region is CASSERILGDGELFF. The DNA of the CDR3 is TGTGCCAGCAGTGAAAGAATCTTGGGGGACGGGGAGCTGTTTTTT.

The gene calls are TRBV15 and TRBJ1-2; tentatively, D is TRBD1 (5 bases). The CDR3 has 14 amino acids. Germline V lookup: CDR1 LNHNV, CDR2 YYDKDF (reference sequence). The V gene lost 1 base and the J gene lost 6 bases, with 12 bases spanning the gap. The CDR3 loop is CATSRAGRAHGYTF. The CDR3 nucleotides are TGTGCCACCAGCAGAGCTGGCAGGGCCCATGGCTACACCTTC. Using reference TRBV15 and TRBJ1-2 for the parts outside the CDR3, the full variable domain is DAMVIQNPRYQVTQFGKPVTLSCSQTLNHNVMYWYQQKSSQAPKLLFHYYDKDFNNEADTPDNFQSRRPNTSFCFLDIRSPGLGDTAMYLCATSRAGRAHGYTFGSGTRLTVV.

The chain uses TRBV2 and TRBJ1-5; 11 nucleotides align to TRBD1. Germline values: CDR1 SNHLY, CDR2 FYNNEI. Trimming at V came to 5 bases and at J to 6 bases, leaving 6 bases not matched to a gene. The CDR3 has 15 amino acids. The CDR3 nucleotides read TGTGCCAGCAGTCGGGACAGGGGGTTCGTTCAGCCCCAGCATTTT. Its translation: CASSRDRGFVQPQHF.

V is TRBV7-2 and J is TRBJ2-2; D is uncertain. Germline CDR1 reads SGHTA; CDR2 reads FQGNSA. The V and J ends lost 7 bases and 7 bases respectively, with 7 bases between them. The CDR3 sequence is 11 residues long. This CDR3 reads CASTSGGELFF. CDR3 in DNA: TGTGCCAGCACCTCAGGCGGGGAGCTGTTTTTT.

A single count supports this clone. This chain joins TRBV14 and TRBJ1-2; maybe TRBD1 (5 bases). Germline-derived CDR1 and CDR2 are SGHDN and FVKESK. The CDR3 contains 13 residues. Trimming took 4 bases from V and 6 from J, leaving 12 bases between them. The DNA of the CDR3 is TGTGCCAGCAGCCCGCGAGGGGTCGATGGCTACACCTTC. It encodes CASSPRGVDGYTF.

The rearrangement joins TRBV18 to TRBJ2-7; 9 positions match TRBD1. J gave up 6 bases and V 2 bases, and 5 bases lay outside the gene matches. This CDR3 region has 14 residues. Per germline, CDR1 KGHSH and CDR2 LQKENI. CDR3 sequence (DNA): TGTGCCAGCTCACCAGGGGGACAGGGAACCGAGCAGTACTTC. Its translation is CASSPGGQGTEQYF. The full variable domain, with the rest looked up from reference TRBV18 and TRBJ2-7, is NAGVMQNPRHLVRRRGQEARLRCSPMKGHSHVYWYRQLPEEGLKFMVYLQKENIIDESGMPKERFSAEFPKEGPSILRIQQVVRGDSAAYFCASSPGGQGTEQYFGPGTRLTVT.

The chain couples TRBV5-4 to TRBJ2-1, with 8 bases fitting TRBD1. The CDR3 consists of 17 residues. Trimming cost V 3 bases and J 0 bases; bases outside gene matches: 8. Germline V gene data show CDR1 as SGHNT and CDR2 as YYREEE (reference sequence). Here the CDR3 DNA reads TGTGCCAGCAGCTCGGCCAGGGGGCGGAGCTCCTACAATGAGCAGTTCTTC. Its translation: CASSSARGRSSYNEQFF.

The rearrangement uses TRBV5-6 and TRBJ1-1, with 7 nucleotides matching TRBD1. Germline loops: CDR1 SGHDT, CDR2 YYEEEE. The CDR3 is made up of 13 amino acids. With V trimmed by 6 bases and J by 4 bases, 6 bases remained unmatched. Here the CDR3 DNA reads TGTGCCAGCACCTGGTCAGGGGGCACTGAAGCTTTCTTT. It encodes CASTWSGGTEAFF.

The rearrangement links TRBV7-8 to TRBJ1-4, with 11 bases lining up with TRBD1. Trimming at V came to 5 bases and at J to 8 bases, leaving 10 bases not matched to a gene. This CDR3 has 16 residues. Germline V CDR1 and CDR2: SGHVS, FQNEAQ. The CDR3 sequence is CASSTNSGTGGEKLFF. The CDR3 coding sequence is TGTGCCAGCAGCACGAACTCCGGGACAGGGGGGGAAAAACTGTTTTTT.